Sequencing of this T cell receptor (beta chain) was carried out in a study of response to subunit inactivated influenza vaccine. Overall study findings and caveats: The study's authors posited that every seasonal influenza vaccination enlists few new T cells.

Of note for this clonotype: Its target is unknown.

Between the trimmed V and J ends, which lost 2 bases and 8 bases, there was a span of 4 bases. This CDR3 has 10 amino acids. Germline V gene data show CDR1 as SQVTM and CDR2 as ANQGSEA. TCRdb ran MiXCR on the RT-PCR reads and lists one entry per CDR3 protein. The data show 500,000 to 600,000 distinct CDR3 sequences, around 8% seen once. The TCR comes from a man aged 50-75 years who received an inactivated influenza vaccine. The chain is built from TRBV29-1 and TRBJ2-1; D is undetermined. The source was PBMCs from blood, collected 23 to 25 months after vaccination. The CDR3 DNA is TGCAGCGTTGAACACTATGAGCAGTTCTTC. Encoded protein: CSVEHYEQFF.